The rows below give T cell receptor beta chains drawn from one sample of a study of blood T cell repertoires in COVID-19. Clones were read by immunoSEQ multiplex PCR, and TCRdb kept only the in-frame ones, dropping some. The sample lists approximately 230,000 clones; 88% were seen once. The specimen was PBMCs or T cells enriched from blood (not recorded which). The receptors were sampled from a woman between 50 and 59 years old with acute COVID-19. CDR3s include the opening cysteine and the closing phenylalanine or tryptophan. D genes are given only for firm matches. Clone size, where shown, is once, few, many, or a class for clones that have expanded.

j_gene: TRBJ2-7; abundance: .; d_gene: TRBD1; v_gene: TRBV29-1; CDR3aa: CSVEEARGPSYEQYF; CDR3nt: TGCAGCGTTGAAGAGGCGAGGGGGCCCTCCTACGAGCAGTACTTC
j_gene: TRBJ1-1; abundance: .; d_gene: .; v_gene: TRBV14; CDR3aa: CASSRVRGTEAFF; CDR3nt: TGTGCCAGCAGCCGGGTCAGAGGGACTGAAGCTTTCTTT
j_gene: TRBJ2-1; abundance: .; d_gene: .; v_gene: TRBV5-1; CDR3aa: CASSFTGTSYNEQFF; CDR3nt: TGCGCCAGCAGCTTTACGGGGACATCCTACAATGAGCAGTTCTTC
j_gene: TRBJ2-7; abundance: .; d_gene: .; v_gene: TRBV27; CDR3aa: CASSLGGNPYEQYF; CDR3nt: TGTGCCAGCAGTTTGGGGGGAAACCCCTACGAGCAGTACTTC
j_gene: TRBJ2-7; abundance: .; d_gene: TRBD1; v_gene: TRBV30; CDR3aa: CAWSRTGGSYEQYF; CDR3nt: TGTGCCTGGAGTAGGACAGGGGGCTCCTACGAGCAGTACTTC
j_gene: TRBJ2-1; abundance: few; d_gene: TRBD1; v_gene: TRBV5-1; CDR3aa: CASSLPRDSAVFVQFF; CDR3nt: TGCGCCAGCAGCTTGCCCCGGGACAGTGCCGTTTTTGTGCAGTTCTTC
j_gene: TRBJ1-3; abundance: .; d_gene: .; v_gene: TRBV6-6; CDR3aa: CATAQGTGNTIYF; CDR3nt: TGTGCCACCGCTCAGGGGACTGGAAACACCATATATTTT
j_gene: TRBJ2-1; abundance: once; d_gene: TRBD1; v_gene: TRBV14; CDR3aa: CASSPLQGVAFEGYNEQFF; CDR3nt: TGTGCCAGCAGCCCCTTACAGGGGGTGGCGTTCGAGGGCTACAATGAGCAGTTCTTC
j_gene: TRBJ2-5; abundance: .; d_gene: TRBD1; v_gene: TRBV14; CDR3aa: CASSPYSGTGGLETQYF; CDR3nt: TGTGCCAGCAGCCCGTACTCCGGGACAGGGGGCCTGGAGACCCAGTACTTC
j_gene: TRBJ2-3; abundance: .; d_gene: .; v_gene: TRBV6-4; CDR3aa: CASSGGQPPDTQYF; CDR3nt: TGTGCCAGCAGTGGTGGACAGCCCCCAGATACGCAGTATTTT
j_gene: TRBJ2-3; abundance: .; d_gene: TRBD1; v_gene: TRBV28; CDR3aa: CASSLRTGGTDTQYF; CDR3nt: TGTGCCAGCAGTTTACGAACAGGGGGTACAGATACGCAGTATTTT
j_gene: TRBJ2-2; abundance: once; d_gene: .; v_gene: TRBV6-5; CDR3aa: CASSYSTSREFGELFF; CDR3nt: TGTGCCAGCAGTTACTCGACTTCCAGGGAATTCGGGGAGCTGTTTTTT
j_gene: TRBJ2-1; abundance: .; d_gene: TRBD2; v_gene: TRBV30; CDR3aa: CAWKPSGHNEQFF; CDR3nt: TGTGCCTGGAAACCTAGCGGACACAATGAGCAGTTCTTC
j_gene: TRBJ1-2; abundance: .; d_gene: .; v_gene: TRBV3-1/TRBV3-2; CDR3aa: CASSQDSRGNAYGYTF; CDR3nt: TGTGCCAGCAGCCAAGATTCAAGGGGCAATGCCTATGGCTACACCTTC
j_gene: TRBJ2-7; abundance: few; d_gene: TRBD1; v_gene: TRBV27; CDR3aa: CASSLRGPYEQYF; CDR3nt: TGTGCCAGCAGTTTAAGGGGGCCCTACGAGCAGTACTTC
j_gene: TRBJ2-1; abundance: .; d_gene: TRBD2; v_gene: TRBV12-5; CDR3aa: CASGWGTSSYNEQFF; CDR3nt: TGTGCTAGTGGTTGGGGGACTAGCTCCTACAATGAGCAGTTCTTC
j_gene: TRBJ1-2; abundance: .; d_gene: TRBD1; v_gene: TRBV28; CDR3aa: CASSFDDRGNGYTF; CDR3nt: TGTGCCAGCAGTTTTGATGACAGGGGAAATGGCTACACCTTC
j_gene: TRBJ1-2; abundance: once; d_gene: .; v_gene: TRBV6-2/TRBV6-3; CDR3aa: CASSYLQGSYGYTF; CDR3nt: TGTGCCAGCAGTTACTTACAGGGATCCTATGGCTACACCTTC
j_gene: TRBJ1-4; abundance: .; d_gene: .; v_gene: TRBV6-5; CDR3aa: CASSYGQPNEKLFF; CDR3nt: TGTGCCAGCAGTTACGGACAGCCTAATGAAAAACTGTTTTTT
j_gene: TRBJ1-1; abundance: once; d_gene: .; v_gene: TRBV3-1/TRBV3-2; CDR3aa: CASSPRRSTGMNTEAFF; CDR3nt: TGTGCCAGCAGCCCCCGGAGGAGTACAGGGATGAACACTGAAGCTTTCTTT
j_gene: TRBJ2-5; abundance: .; d_gene: .; v_gene: TRBV24-1; CDR3aa: CATSEPLAAQETQYF; CDR3nt: TGTGCCACCAGTGAACCACTCGCGGCCCAAGAGACCCAGTACTTC
j_gene: TRBJ2-3; abundance: .; d_gene: .; v_gene: TRBV4-1; CDR3aa: CASSQDPVSDTQYF; CDR3nt: TGCGCCAGCAGCCAAGACCCCGTGTCAGATACGCAGTATTTT
j_gene: TRBJ1-1; abundance: .; d_gene: .; v_gene: TRBV7-2; CDR3aa: CASSLVLDRNTEAFF; CDR3nt: TGTGCCAGCAGCTTAGTACTGGACAGAAACACTGAAGCTTTCTTT
j_gene: TRBJ2-1; abundance: .; d_gene: TRBD2; v_gene: TRBV30; CDR3aa: CAWSVAGATNEQFF; CDR3nt: TGTGCCTGGAGTGTAGCGGGAGCGACCAATGAGCAGTTCTTC
j_gene: TRBJ2-7; abundance: .; d_gene: .; v_gene: TRBV18; CDR3aa: CASSPPQAGAKEQYF; CDR3nt: TGTGCCAGCTCACCTCCCCAGGCAGGGGCGAAGGAGCAGTACTTC
j_gene: TRBJ1-2; abundance: .; d_gene: TRBD1; v_gene: TRBV28; CDR3aa: CASSSRQGVINGYTF; CDR3nt: TGTGCCAGCAGTTCTCGACAGGGGGTTATAAATGGCTACACCTTC
j_gene: TRBJ2-7; abundance: once; d_gene: TRBD1; v_gene: TRBV27; CDR3aa: CASSPQGALGYEQYF; CDR3nt: TGTGCCAGCAGTCCCCAGGGGGCGCTGGGCTACGAGCAGTACTTC
j_gene: TRBJ1-2; abundance: .; d_gene: .; v_gene: TRBV21-1; CDR3aa: CASSKAPGYSANYGYTF; CDR3nt: TGTGCCAGCAGCAAAGCGCCAGGGTATTCAGCCAACTATGGCTACACCTTC
j_gene: TRBJ1-4; abundance: .; d_gene: .; v_gene: TRBV28; CDR3aa: CASSLSDRHNEKLFF; CDR3nt: TGTGCCAGCAGTCTATCAGACAGACATAATGAAAAACTGTTTTTT
j_gene: TRBJ2-7; abundance: .; d_gene: .; v_gene: TRBV5-1; CDR3aa: CASSLNSYEQYF; CDR3nt: TGCGCCAGCAGCCTAAACTCCTACGAGCAGTACTTC
j_gene: TRBJ2-5; abundance: .; d_gene: TRBD1; v_gene: TRBV3-1/TRBV3-2; CDR3aa: CASSVRQGKETQYF; CDR3nt: TGTGCCAGCAGCGTCCGACAGGGGAAAGAGACCCAGTACTTC
j_gene: TRBJ2-7; abundance: .; d_gene: TRBD1; v_gene: TRBV30; CDR3aa: CAWSGQGAGEQYF; CDR3nt: TGTGCCTGGAGTGGCCAGGGGGCGGGAGAGCAGTACTTC
j_gene: TRBJ2-7; abundance: .; d_gene: TRBD2; v_gene: TRBV6-5; CDR3aa: CASSYSLGGGWEQYF; CDR3nt: TGTGCCAGCAGTTACTCCCTCGGGGGAGGGTGGGAGCAGTACTTC
j_gene: TRBJ2-6; abundance: .; d_gene: .; v_gene: TRBV2; CDR3aa: CARRNTVGGANVLTF; CDR3nt: TGTGCCAGACGTAACACCGTTGGTGGGGCCAACGTCCTGACTTTC
j_gene: TRBJ2-1; abundance: .; d_gene: .; v_gene: TRBV9; CDR3aa: CASSLRARTRENEQFF; CDR3nt: TGTGCCAGCAGCTTGAGGGCGAGGACGCGCGAGAATGAGCAGTTCTTC
j_gene: TRBJ1-1; abundance: .; d_gene: .; v_gene: TRBV27; CDR3aa: CASSLSGEGYTEAFF; CDR3nt: TGTGCCAGCAGTTTATCAGGGGAGGGGTACACTGAAGCTTTCTTT
j_gene: TRBJ2-7; abundance: .; d_gene: TRBD1; v_gene: TRBV11-2; CDR3aa: CASRRDGTGVYEQYF; CDR3nt: TGTGCCAGCAGGCGTGACGGGACAGGGGTCTACGAGCAGTACTTC
j_gene: TRBJ2-3; abundance: .; d_gene: TRBD1; v_gene: TRBV6-2/TRBV6-3; CDR3aa: CASSDDRGMNF; CDR3nt: TGTGCCAGCAGTGACGACAGGGGGATGAATTTT
j_gene: TRBJ1-2; abundance: .; d_gene: .; v_gene: TRBV9; CDR3aa: CASSVTPEGGYTF; CDR3nt: TGTGCCAGCAGCGTAACCCCAGAGGGTGGCTACACCTTC
j_gene: TRBJ1-4; abundance: many; d_gene: .; v_gene: TRBV5-6; CDR3aa: CVPATNEKLFF; CDR3nt: TGTGTGCCGGCAACTAATGAAAAACTGTTTTTT